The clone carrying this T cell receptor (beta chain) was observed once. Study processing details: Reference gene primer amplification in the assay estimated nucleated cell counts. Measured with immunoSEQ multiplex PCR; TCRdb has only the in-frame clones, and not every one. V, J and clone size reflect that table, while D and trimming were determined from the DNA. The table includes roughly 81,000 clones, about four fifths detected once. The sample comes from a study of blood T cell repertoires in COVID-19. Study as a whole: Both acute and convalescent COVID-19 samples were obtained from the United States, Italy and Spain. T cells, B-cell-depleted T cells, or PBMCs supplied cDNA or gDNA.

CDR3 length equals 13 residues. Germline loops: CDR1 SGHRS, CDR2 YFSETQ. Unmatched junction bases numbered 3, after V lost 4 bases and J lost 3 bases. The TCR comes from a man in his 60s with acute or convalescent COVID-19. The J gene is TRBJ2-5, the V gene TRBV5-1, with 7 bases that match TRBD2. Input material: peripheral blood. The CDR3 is CASSLGGEETQYF. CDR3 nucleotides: TGCGCCAGCAGCCTGGGGGGGGAAGAGACCCAGTACTTC.